This T cell receptor beta chain was profiled in a study of OX40 agonist ivuxolimab in advanced cancers. Background for the entire study: Ivuxolimab, which targeted the costimulatory receptor OX40 (CD134), was an agonistic, fully human IgG2 monoclonal antibody. Intravenous ivuxolimab was administered to patients every 2 weeks at six dose levels: 0.01, 0.1, 0.3, 1.5, 3 and 10 mg/kg. Of the roughly 50 dose-escalation patients, hepatocellular carcinoma was present in some 19, melanoma in approximately 15, renal cell carcinoma in 9 and head and neck cancer in 9. The dose-escalation cohort was about 83% male with a mean age of approximately 60 years, ranging from roughly 23 to 80. Patients were allowed to have had prior anti-PD-1, anti-PD-L1 or anti-CTLA-4 therapy, and around 37% of the dose-escalation patients had previously received checkpoint inhibitors. Partial responses were achieved by three dose-escalation patients, of whom one had hepatocellular carcinoma and two had cutaneous melanoma. The point of sequencing TCRbeta in the periphery was to test whether ivuxolimab changed TCR sequence diversity and drove clonal T-cell expansion. The paper describes the monotherapy dose-escalation part (N ≈ 50 patients) of the phase I trial of ivuxolimab. What the research found in general, with its limitations: At doses from 0.1 to 3.0 mg/kg, clonal expansion was seen in both CD4+ and CD8+ blood T cells between baseline and week 6. Antigen specificity was not determined for the clonally expanded peripheral T cells. Low levels of normalized T-cell clonal expansion were also seen in some patients who did not respond. After ivuxolimab, CD8+ T cells had more expanded clones than CD4+ T cells on average. In the 0.1-3.0 mg/kg groups, partial responders were among the patients with the lowest normalized peripheral clonal expansion, particularly in CD8+ T cells.

The trial excluded patients who had a history of autoimmune disease or who were on systemic immunosuppression. In every dose cohort, peripheral blood was drawn for TCR sequencing at baseline, cycle 4 day 1, and cycle 7 day 1. The samples were taken from a phase I, first-in-human, multicenter, open-label dose-escalation trial of ivuxolimab. Adults with locally advanced or metastatic head and neck squamous cell, hepatocellular, melanoma or renal cell carcinoma were enrolled in the trial. Before TCR sequencing, CD4+ T cells and CD8+ T cells were sorted from peripheral blood as separate populations. CDR1 and CDR2 are read off the germline V gene (reference sequence) as LNHNV and YYDKDF. V was cut back by 7 bases and J by 8 bases, leaving a gap of 10 bases between them. Counted from cysteine to phenylalanine, this CDR3 has 11 amino acids. The kept DNA is CDR3 alone, 33 bases in frame from the first base.

This clone appeared once. The antigen it binds to is not known. The record has no base qualities; no much larger clone is one base away. Genomic DNA was isolated from the sorted cells so that the TCRbeta CDR3 region could be sequenced. The immunoSEQ Assay was used to sequence the TCRbeta CDR3 regions. Here the immuneACCESS table is served through TCRdb, limited to in-frame sequences with V and J called. Missing clones are a known gap in these copies; in checked studies unresolved V genes cover under half, and the rest lacks a known reason. For this sample there are roughly 13,000 clones; approximately 94% appear just once. The biggest ten clones account for approximately 23% of the sample.

The sequenced sample was CD4+ or CD8+ T cells sorted from blood, obtained in a trial of the OX40 agonist ivuxolimab. The V gene is TRBV15 and the J gene is TRBJ2-3; the D gene identity is not certain. The sequence derives from an adult with an advanced solid tumor such as melanoma, head and neck, liver or kidney cancer. The DNA sequence is TGTGCCACCAAGGACCTACTTACGCAGTATTTT. This sequence encodes CATKDLLTQYF.